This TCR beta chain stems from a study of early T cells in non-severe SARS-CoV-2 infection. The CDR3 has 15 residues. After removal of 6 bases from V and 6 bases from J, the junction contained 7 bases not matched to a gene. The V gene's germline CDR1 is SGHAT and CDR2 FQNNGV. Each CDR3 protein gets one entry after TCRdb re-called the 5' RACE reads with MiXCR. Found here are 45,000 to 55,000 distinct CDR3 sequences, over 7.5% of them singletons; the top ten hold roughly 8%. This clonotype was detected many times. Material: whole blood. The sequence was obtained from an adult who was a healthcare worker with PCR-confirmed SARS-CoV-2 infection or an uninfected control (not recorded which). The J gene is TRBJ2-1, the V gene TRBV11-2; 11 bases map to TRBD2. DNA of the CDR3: TGTGCCAGCAGAGGTCTAGCGGGAGGTCGCAATGAGCAGTTCTTC. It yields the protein CASRGLAGGRNEQFF.